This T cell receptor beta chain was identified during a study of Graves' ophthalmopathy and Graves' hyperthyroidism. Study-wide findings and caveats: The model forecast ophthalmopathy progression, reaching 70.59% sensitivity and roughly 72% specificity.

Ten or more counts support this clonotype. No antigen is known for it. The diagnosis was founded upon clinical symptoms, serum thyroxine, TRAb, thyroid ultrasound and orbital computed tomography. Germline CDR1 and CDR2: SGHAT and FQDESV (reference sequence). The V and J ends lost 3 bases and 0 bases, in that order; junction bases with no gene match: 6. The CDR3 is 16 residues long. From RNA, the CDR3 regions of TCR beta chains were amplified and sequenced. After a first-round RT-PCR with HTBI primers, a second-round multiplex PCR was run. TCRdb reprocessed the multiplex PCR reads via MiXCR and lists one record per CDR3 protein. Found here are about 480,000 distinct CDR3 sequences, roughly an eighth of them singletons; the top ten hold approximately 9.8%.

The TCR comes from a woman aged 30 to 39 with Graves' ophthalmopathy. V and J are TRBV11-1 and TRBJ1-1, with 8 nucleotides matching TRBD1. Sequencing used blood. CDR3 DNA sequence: TGTGCCAGCAGCTTTACTTCGACAGGGGTGAACACTGAAGCTTTCTTT. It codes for CASSFTSTGVNTEAFF.